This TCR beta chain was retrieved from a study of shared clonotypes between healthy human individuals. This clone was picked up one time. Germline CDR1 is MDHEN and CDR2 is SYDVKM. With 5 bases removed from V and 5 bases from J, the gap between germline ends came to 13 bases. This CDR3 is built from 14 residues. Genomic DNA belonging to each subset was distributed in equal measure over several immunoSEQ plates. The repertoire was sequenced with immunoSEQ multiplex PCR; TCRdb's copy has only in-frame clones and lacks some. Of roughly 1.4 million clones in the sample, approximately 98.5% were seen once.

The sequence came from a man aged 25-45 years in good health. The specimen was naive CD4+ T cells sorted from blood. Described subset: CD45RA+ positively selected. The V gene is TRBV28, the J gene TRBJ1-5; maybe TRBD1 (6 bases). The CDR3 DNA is TGTGCCAGCAGTAGGACAGCCCCGTATCAGCCCCAGCATTTT. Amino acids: CASSRTAPYQPQHF. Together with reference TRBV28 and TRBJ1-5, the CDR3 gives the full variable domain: DVKVTQSSRYLVKRTGEKVFLECVQDMDHENMFWYRQDPGLGLRLIYFSYDVKMKEKGDIPEGYSVSREKKERFSLILESASTNQTSMYLCASSRTAPYQPQHFGDGTRLSIL.